The 18 T cell receptor beta chains below were found in one sample sequenced in a study of blood T cell repertoires in COVID-19. Data came from immunoSEQ multiplex PCR; TCRdb stores just in-frame clones and leaves some out. Among approximately 62,000 clones listed, approximately 73% were seen once. The source material was peripheral blood. These receptors came from a woman aged 50 to 60 with active or convalescent COVID-19.

This chain joins TRBV2 and TRBJ1-2, with unresolved D. Germline V lookup: CDR1 SNHLY, CDR2 FYNNEI. V lost 4 bases and J 7 bases, leaving 16 bases between the germline ends. This CDR3 is built from 14 residues. CDR3 sequence (DNA): TGTGCCAGCAGTGCTACAGCACATGCCAGTGGCTACACCTTC. The encoded protein is CASSATAHASGYTF.

The chain carries TRBV19 and TRBJ1-1; D gene ambiguous. CDR1 LNHDA and CDR2 SQIVND come from the germline V gene (reference sequence). The ends were cut back, 5 bases at V and 0 bases at J, with 7 bases in the middle. The CDR3 sequence is 13 residues long. CDR3 region: CASSVRLNTEAFF. The CDR3 coding sequence is TGTGCCAGTAGTGTCAGGTTGAACACTGAAGCTTTCTTT.

The V gene is TRBV12-5, the J gene TRBJ2-7; D gene uncertain. The germline V gene encodes CDR1 LGHNT and CDR2 FRNRAP. The CDR3 covers 11 residues. V lost 6 bases and J lost 4, with 7 bases in between. CDR3 coding DNA: TGTGCTAGTGGCCAGAAATACGAGCAGTACTTC. Residues: CASGQKYEQYF.

A few counts support this clone. This sequence joins TRBV2 and TRBJ1-2; D perhaps matches TRBD1 (6 bases). The CDR3 runs 13 residues. Between the trimmed V and J ends, which lost 6 bases and 4 bases, there was a span of 12 bases. Germline V gene lookup returns CDR1 SNHLY and CDR2 FYNNEI. CDR3 in DNA: TGTGCCAGCAGGGGGACATTAAGCTATGGCTACACCTTC. This codes for CASRGTLSYGYTF. The full variable domain, completed using reference TRBV2 and TRBJ1-2, is EPEVTQTPSHQVTQMGQEVILRCVPISNHLYFYWYRQILGQKVEFLVSFYNNEISEKSEIFDDQFSVERPDGSNFTLKIRSTKLEDSAMYFCASRGTLSYGYTFGSGTRLTVV.

J is TRBJ2-5 and V is TRBV6-1; no definite D call. In germline, CDR1 is MNHNS, CDR2 SASEGT. This CDR3 region has 11 residues. The germline V and J ends were trimmed by 5 bases and 2 bases, with 3 bases remaining between them. CDR3 loop: CASSSQETQYF. CDR3 nucleotides: TGTGCCAGCAGTTCGCAAGAGACCCAGTACTTC.

This chain links TRBV5-1 with TRBJ2-1; D might be TRBD2 (6 bases). The CDR3 length is 11 residues. The V end lost 2 bases, the J end lost 15 bases, and 12 bases lay between the germline ends. Germline V gene sequence: CDR1 SGHRS, CDR2 YFSETQ. For the CDR3, the DNA is TGCGCCAGCAGCTTTAGCGGACGTCGGTTCTTC. It codes for CASSFSGRRFF.

This chain joins TRBV6-6 and TRBJ2-5, with 9 nucleotides matching TRBD1. CDR1 is MNHNY, CDR2 SVGAGI, per germline (reference sequence). The J segment lost 5 bases and the V segment lost 6 bases, leaving 4 bases of the junction unmatched. This CDR3 comprises 13 residues. In nucleotides, the CDR3 is TGTGCCAGCAGACAGGGGGCACTGGAGACCCAGTACTTC. Amino acid sequence: CASRQGALETQYF.

This clone was detected a few times. J is TRBJ2-3 and V is TRBV5-4; 8 bases align to TRBD1. CDR1 is SGHNT, CDR2 YYREEE, per germline (reference sequence). The V and J ends lost 3 bases and 0 bases, in that order; junction bases with no gene match: 6. The CDR3 is made up of 16 amino acids. The CDR3 coding sequence is TGTGCCAGCAGCTGGGACAGGCGATCTAGCACAGATACGCAGTATTTT. Translation gives CASSWDRRSSTDTQYF.

The genes are TRBV19 and TRBJ1-3; D is perhaps TRBD1 (6 bases). Trimming shortened V by 7 bases and J by 2 bases, and 12 bases separated the two germline ends. The CDR3 covers 14 residues. In germline, CDR1 is LNHDA, CDR2 SQIVND (reference sequence). CDR3 nucleotide sequence: TGTGCCAGTAACCCCGACAGGACTGGAAACACCATATATTTT. Translated: CASNPDRTGNTIYF.

This clone was observed many times. This sample includes further DNA sequences coding for the same CDR3. This sequence joins TRBV7-9 and TRBJ2-1; 7 nucleotides align to TRBD2. Trimming took 3 bases from V and 4 from J; bases not matched to a gene: 6. CDR3 length: 15 amino acids. Looked up from germline, CDR1 is SEHNR and CDR2 is FQNEAQ (reference sequence). CDR3 nucleotide sequence: TGTGCCAGCAGCTTCGGTCTAGCGGAGTACAATGAGCAGTTCTTC. Translation: CASSFGLAEYNEQFF.

This chain connects TRBV6-5 to TRBJ1-1; no reliable D call. Trimming took 6 bases from V and 4 from J, leaving 9 bases between them. In germline, CDR1 is MNHEY, CDR2 SVGAGI. The CDR3 covers 12 residues. The CDR3 spells CASSSRGTEAFF. CDR3 nucleotide sequence: TGTGCCAGCAGCTCCCGCGGCACTGAAGCTTTCTTT.

V and J are TRBV30 and TRBJ2-3; 11 nucleotides agree with TRBD2. CDR1 GTSNPN and CDR2 SVGIG come from the germline V gene (reference sequence). The V and J ends lost 7 bases and 3 bases, in that order; junction bases with no gene match: 6. The CDR3 is 14 amino acids. The CDR3 loop reads CASLIAGGTDTQYF. CDR3 coding DNA: TGTGCCTCTCTAATAGCGGGAGGGACAGATACGCAGTATTTT.

The chain is built from TRBV2 and TRBJ2-2, with a possible D match to TRBD2 (6 bases). Trimming pared 6 bases from V and 7 bases from J, leaving 15 bases between. The CDR3 is 14 amino acids. Looked up from germline, CDR1 is SNHLY and CDR2 is FYNNEI. CDR3 residues: CASRGDSPLGELFF. DNA of the CDR3: TGTGCCAGCAGGGGGGACTCCCCCCTCGGGGAGCTGTTTTTT. Filled out from reference TRBV2 and TRBJ2-2, the complete variable domain reads EPEVTQTPSHQVTQMGQEVILRCVPISNHLYFYWYRQILGQKVEFLVSFYNNEISEKSEIFDDQFSVERPDGSNFTLKIRSTKLEDSAMYFCASRGDSPLGELFFGEGSRLTVL.

The chain recombines TRBV2 with TRBJ1-1, with D possibly TRBD1 on 5 matching bases. Germline values: CDR1 SNHLY, CDR2 FYNNEI. CDR3 length: 12 residues. V was clipped by 6 bases and J by 5 bases, with 10 bases between them. This CDR3 is CASSTGGTEAFF. Written as DNA, the CDR3 is TGTGCCAGCAGCACCGGGGGTACTGAAGCTTTCTTT.

The chain has TRBV12-3 or TRBV12-4 and TRBJ1-1, with D maybe TRBD1 (5 bases). With 0 bases removed from V and 4 bases from J, the gap between germline ends came to 6 bases. The CDR3 length is 13 residues. This CDR3 is CASSLARGTEAFF. The CDR3 DNA reads TGTGCCAGCAGTTTAGCTAGGGGCACTGAAGCTTTCTTT.

The J gene is TRBJ2-4, the V gene TRBV20-1; tentative D call: TRBD1 (6 bases). Germline-derived CDR1 and CDR2 are DFQATT and SNEGSKA (reference sequence). The CDR3 is 18 amino acids. Trimming left V 3 bases short and J 0 bases short, with 21 bases between. The CDR3 protein is CSASHPGHGVLAKNIQYF. The CDR3 DNA reads TGCAGTGCTAGTCATCCGGGACACGGTGTACTAGCCAAAAACATTCAGTACTTC.

The chain has TRBV28 and TRBJ2-5, with 10 bases that match TRBD2. This CDR3 is 14 amino acids long. Trimming removed 3 bases from V and 7 bases from J; junction bases left unmatched: 5. Germline CDR1 and CDR2: MDHEN and SYDVKM. The CDR3 bases are TGTGCCAGCAGTTTGCCTAGCGGGAGTGGGACCCAGTACTTC. It translates to CASSLPSGSGTQYF.

The rearrangement uses TRBV7-2 and TRBJ2-3, with 9 positions matching TRBD2. The CDR3 consists of 14 residues. Germline CDR1 SGHTA, CDR2 FQGNSA. Trimming removed 8 bases from V and 5 bases from J; junction bases left unmatched: 8. CDR3 DNA sequence: TGTGCCAGCGTTCCTTTTAGCGGGAGAGATACGCAGTATTTT. It codes for CASVPFSGRDTQYF.